The clone carrying this T cell receptor beta chain was observed a single time. Its antigen is not identified. Every subset's genomic DNA went evenly onto several immunoSEQ plates. This table comes from immunoSEQ multiplex PCR, and its TCRdb copy is limited to in-frame clones, with some not included. Among over 2 million clones listed, approximately 94% were seen once. Positive CCR7 selection of CD45RO-negative cells yielded the naive CD8 cells, and terminally differentiated effector memory CD45RA+ cells were excluded. These data belong to a study of shared clonotypes between healthy human individuals. This CDR3 is 15 amino acids long. J lost 8 bases, V lost 1 base, and 8 bases had no gene match. CDR1 and CDR2 from the germline V gene are SEHNR and FQNEAQ (reference sequence). Points from the study as a whole: Shared clonotypes across all four donors exceeded non-shared ones in generation probability.

The rearrangement links TRBV7-9 to TRBJ1-2; 9 nucleotides align to TRBD1. The TCR sequence derives from a man aged 18 to 29 in good health. Sequencing input: naive CD8+ T cells sorted from blood. The CDR3, as DNA: TGTGCCAGCAGCTTAGAAGTGGGGACAGGGAGCGGCTACACCTTC. It yields the protein CASSLEVGTGSGYTF. The complete variable domain, with remaining parts taken from reference TRBV7-9 and TRBJ1-2, reads DTGVSQNPRHKITKRGQNVTFRCDPISEHNRLYWYRQTLGQGPEFLTYFQNEAQLEKSRLLSDRFSAERPKGSFSTLEIQRTEQGDSAMYLCASSLEVGTGSGYTFGSGTRLTVV.